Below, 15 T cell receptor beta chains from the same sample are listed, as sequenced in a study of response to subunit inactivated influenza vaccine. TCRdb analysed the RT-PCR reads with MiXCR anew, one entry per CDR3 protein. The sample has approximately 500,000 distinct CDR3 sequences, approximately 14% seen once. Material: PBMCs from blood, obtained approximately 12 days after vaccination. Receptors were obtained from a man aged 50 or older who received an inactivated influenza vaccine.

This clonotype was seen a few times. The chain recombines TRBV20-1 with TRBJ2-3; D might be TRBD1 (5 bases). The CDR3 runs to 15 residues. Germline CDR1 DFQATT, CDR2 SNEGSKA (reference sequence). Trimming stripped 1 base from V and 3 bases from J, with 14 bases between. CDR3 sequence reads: CSARGRGGGTDTQYF. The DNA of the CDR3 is TGCAGTGCTAGAGGAAGGGGTGGTGGGACAGATACGCAGTATTTT.

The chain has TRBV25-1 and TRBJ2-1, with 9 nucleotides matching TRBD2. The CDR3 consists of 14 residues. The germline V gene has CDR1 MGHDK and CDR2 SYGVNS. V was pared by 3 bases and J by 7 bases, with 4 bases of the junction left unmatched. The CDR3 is CASSDGGGANEQFF. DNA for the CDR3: TGTGCCAGCAGTGACGGCGGGGGGGCAAATGAGCAGTTCTTC.

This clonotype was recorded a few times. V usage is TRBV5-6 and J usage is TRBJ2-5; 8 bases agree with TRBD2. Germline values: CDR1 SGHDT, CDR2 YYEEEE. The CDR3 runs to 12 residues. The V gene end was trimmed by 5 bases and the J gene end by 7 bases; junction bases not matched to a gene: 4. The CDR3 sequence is CASSSAGGTQYF. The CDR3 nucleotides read TGTGCCAGCAGTTCCGCGGGGGGGACCCAGTACTTC.

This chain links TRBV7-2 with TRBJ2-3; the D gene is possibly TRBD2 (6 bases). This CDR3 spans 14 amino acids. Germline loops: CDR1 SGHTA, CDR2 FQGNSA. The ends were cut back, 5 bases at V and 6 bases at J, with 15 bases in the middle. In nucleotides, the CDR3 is TGTGCCAGCAGCCAATGGGGCGGGGTGGATACGCAGTATTTT. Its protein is CASSQWGGVDTQYF.

For the CDR3, the DNA is TGCAGTGCTACGGGACAGGGGGTGGTTGGTGGCAATCAGCCCCAGCATTTT. Its protein is CSATGQGVVGGNQPQHF. The chain links TRBV20-1 to TRBJ1-5, with 11 positions matching TRBD1. This CDR3 contains 17 residues. CDR1 and CDR2 (germline): DFQATT, SNEGSKA (reference sequence). J was trimmed by 2 bases and V by 4 bases; bases with no gene match: 10.

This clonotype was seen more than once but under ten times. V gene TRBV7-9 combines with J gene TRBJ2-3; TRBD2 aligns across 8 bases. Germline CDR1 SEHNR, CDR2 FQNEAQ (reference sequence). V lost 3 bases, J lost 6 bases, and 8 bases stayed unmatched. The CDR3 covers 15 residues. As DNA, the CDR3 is TGTGCCAGCAGCTTGTTCCTCGGGGGGGCGGATACGCAGTATTTT. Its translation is CASSLFLGGADTQYF.

CDR3 amino acids: CSAGIGKSNEQFF. In DNA, the CDR3 is TGCAGTGCTGGGATAGGCAAATCGAATGAGCAGTTCTTC. The chain couples TRBV20-1 to TRBJ2-1; D not certain. V was trimmed by 5 bases and J by 7 bases, leaving 15 bases between them. CDR1 DFQATT and CDR2 SNEGSKA come from the germline V gene (reference sequence). CDR3 length equals 13 residues.

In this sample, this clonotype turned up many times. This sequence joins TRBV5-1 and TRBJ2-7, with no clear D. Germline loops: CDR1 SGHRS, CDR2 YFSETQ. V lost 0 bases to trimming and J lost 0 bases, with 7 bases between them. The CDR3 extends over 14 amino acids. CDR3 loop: CASSLGQNSYEQYF. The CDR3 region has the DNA TGCGCCAGCAGCTTGGGGCAGAACTCCTACGAGCAGTACTTC.

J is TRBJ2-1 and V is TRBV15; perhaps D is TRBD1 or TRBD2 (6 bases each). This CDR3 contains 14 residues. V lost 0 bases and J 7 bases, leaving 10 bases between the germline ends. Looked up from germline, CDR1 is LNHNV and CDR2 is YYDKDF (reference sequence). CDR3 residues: CATSRDEGGNEQFF. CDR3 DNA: TGTGCCACCAGCAGAGATGAGGGGGGTAATGAGCAGTTCTTC.

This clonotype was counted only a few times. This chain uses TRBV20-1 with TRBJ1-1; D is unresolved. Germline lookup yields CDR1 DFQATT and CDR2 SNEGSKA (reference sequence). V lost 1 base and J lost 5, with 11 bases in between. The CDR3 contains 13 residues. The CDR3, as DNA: TGCAGTGCTAGAGGCTGGAGGGTAACTGAAGCTTTCTTT. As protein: CSARGWRVTEAFF.

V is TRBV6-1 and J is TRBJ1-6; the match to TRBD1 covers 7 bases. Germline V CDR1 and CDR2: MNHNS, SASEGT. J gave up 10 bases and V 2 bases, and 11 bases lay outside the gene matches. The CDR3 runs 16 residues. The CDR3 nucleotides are TGTGCCAGCAGTGAAATCCTAACAGGGGTCGGATCACCCCTCCACTTT. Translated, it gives CASSEILTGVGSPLHF.

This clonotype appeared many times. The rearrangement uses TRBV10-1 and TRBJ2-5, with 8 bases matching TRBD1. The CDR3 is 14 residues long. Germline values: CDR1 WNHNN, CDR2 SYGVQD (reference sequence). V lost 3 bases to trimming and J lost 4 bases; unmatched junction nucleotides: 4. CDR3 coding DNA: TGCGCCAGCAGTGATGACAGGGGTGGAGAGACCCAGTACTTC. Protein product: CASSDDRGGETQYF.

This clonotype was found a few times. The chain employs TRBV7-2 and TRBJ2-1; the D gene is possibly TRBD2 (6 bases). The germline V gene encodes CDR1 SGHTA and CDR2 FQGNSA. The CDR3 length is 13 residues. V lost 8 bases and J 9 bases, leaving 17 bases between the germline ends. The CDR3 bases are TGTGCCAGCCTGGCGGGACCTCTGCGTGAGCAGTTCTTC. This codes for CASLAGPLREQFF.

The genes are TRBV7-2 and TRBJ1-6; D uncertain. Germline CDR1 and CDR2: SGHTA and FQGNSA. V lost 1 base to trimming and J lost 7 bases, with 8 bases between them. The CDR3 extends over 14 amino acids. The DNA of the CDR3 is TGTGCCAGCAGCTTAGTACGGGAGAATTCACCCCTCCACTTT. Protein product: CASSLVRENSPLHF.

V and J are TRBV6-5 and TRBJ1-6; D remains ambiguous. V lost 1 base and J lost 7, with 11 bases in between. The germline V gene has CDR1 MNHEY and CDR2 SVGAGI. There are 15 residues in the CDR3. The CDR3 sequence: CASSYYFSRNSPLHF. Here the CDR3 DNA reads TGTGCCAGCAGTTACTACTTCAGTCGGAATTCACCCCTCCACTTT.